This TCR beta chain is drawn from a study of PD-1 blockade in classical Hodgkin lymphoma. The time point: cycle 4 day 1 (C4D1), after five to seven weeks of nivolumab. Each of the patients experienced relapse following autologous stem cell transplantation, and their brentuximab vedotin exposure differed. This clone was counted a single time. Trimming took 6 bases from V and 5 from J; bases not matched to a gene: 11. CDR1 and CDR2 from the germline V gene are SNHLY and FYNNEI. This CDR3 region has 16 residues. Repertoires were generated with immunoSEQ multiplex PCR, while TCRdb's copy carries only in-frame clones and drops some. There are fewer than 20,000 clones in the sample; 60% to 75% occur only once, and 7.8% lies in the top ten.

The receptor was isolated from a human donor with classical Hodgkin lymphoma. The chain couples TRBV2 to TRBJ2-7, with TRBD2 matching over 12 bases. Material: peripheral blood mononuclear cells (PBMCs), obtained before the fourth cycle of nivolumab. The CDR3 here is CASRLTSGRIGDEQYF. DNA for the CDR3: TGTGCCAGCAGGCTCACTAGCGGGAGGATAGGCGACGAGCAGTACTTC.